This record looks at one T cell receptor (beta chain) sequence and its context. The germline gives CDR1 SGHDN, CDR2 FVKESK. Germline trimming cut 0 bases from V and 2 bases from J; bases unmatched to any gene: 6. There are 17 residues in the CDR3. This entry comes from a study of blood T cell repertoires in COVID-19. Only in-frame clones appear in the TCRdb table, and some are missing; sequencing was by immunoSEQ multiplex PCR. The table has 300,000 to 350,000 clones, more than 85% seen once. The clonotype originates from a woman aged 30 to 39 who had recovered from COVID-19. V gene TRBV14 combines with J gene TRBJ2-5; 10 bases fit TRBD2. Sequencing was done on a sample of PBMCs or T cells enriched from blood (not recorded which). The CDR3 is CASSQDRGSGRQETQYF. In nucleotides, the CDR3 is TGTGCCAGCAGCCAAGATAGGGGTAGCGGGAGGCAAGAGACCCAGTACTTC. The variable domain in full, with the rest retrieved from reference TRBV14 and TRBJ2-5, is EAGVTQFPSHSVIEKGQTVTLRCDPISGHDNLYWYRRVMGKEIKFLLHFVKESKQDESGMPNNRFLAERTGGTYSTLKVQPAELEDSGVYFCASSQDRGSGRQETQYFGPGTRLLVL.